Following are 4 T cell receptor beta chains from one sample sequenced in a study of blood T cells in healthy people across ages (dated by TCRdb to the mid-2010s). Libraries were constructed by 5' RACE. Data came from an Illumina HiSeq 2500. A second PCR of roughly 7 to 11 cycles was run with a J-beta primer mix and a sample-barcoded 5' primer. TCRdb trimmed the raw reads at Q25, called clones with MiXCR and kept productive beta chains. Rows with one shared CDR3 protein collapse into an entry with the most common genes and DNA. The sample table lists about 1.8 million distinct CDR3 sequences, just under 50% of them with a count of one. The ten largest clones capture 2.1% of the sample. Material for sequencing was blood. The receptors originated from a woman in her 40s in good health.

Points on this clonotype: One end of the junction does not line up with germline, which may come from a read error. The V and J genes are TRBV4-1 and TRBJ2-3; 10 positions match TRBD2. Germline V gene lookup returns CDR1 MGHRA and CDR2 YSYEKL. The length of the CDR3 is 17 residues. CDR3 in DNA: TGCGCCAGCAGCCAGCGAGGACTAGCGGTAAACACAGATACGCGGTATTTT. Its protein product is CASSQRGLAVNTDTRYF.

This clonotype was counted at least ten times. The CDR3 region is CASSQEDSTDTQYF. Here the CDR3 DNA reads TGCGCCAGCAGCCAGGAGGACAGCACAGATACGCAGTATTTT. The chain combines TRBV4-3 with TRBJ2-3; tentatively, D is TRBD2 (5 bases). This CDR3 is built from 14 residues. Germline loops: CDR1 LGHNA, CDR2 YSLEER. V was shortened by 3 bases and J by 0 bases, with 7 bases between the two germline ends.

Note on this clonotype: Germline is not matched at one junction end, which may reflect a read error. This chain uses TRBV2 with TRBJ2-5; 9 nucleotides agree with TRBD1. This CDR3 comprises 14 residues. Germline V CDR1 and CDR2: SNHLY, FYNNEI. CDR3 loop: CTSSDLDRGIGQYF. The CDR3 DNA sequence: TGTACCAGCAGTGATTTGGACAGGGGCATCGGGCAGTACTTC.

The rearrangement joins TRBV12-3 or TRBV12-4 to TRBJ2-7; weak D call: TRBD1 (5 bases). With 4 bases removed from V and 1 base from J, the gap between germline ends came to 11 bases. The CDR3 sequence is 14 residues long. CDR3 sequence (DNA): TGTGCCAGCAGTTACAGGCTCACTTCCTACGAGCAGTACTTC. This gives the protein CASSYRLTSYEQYF.